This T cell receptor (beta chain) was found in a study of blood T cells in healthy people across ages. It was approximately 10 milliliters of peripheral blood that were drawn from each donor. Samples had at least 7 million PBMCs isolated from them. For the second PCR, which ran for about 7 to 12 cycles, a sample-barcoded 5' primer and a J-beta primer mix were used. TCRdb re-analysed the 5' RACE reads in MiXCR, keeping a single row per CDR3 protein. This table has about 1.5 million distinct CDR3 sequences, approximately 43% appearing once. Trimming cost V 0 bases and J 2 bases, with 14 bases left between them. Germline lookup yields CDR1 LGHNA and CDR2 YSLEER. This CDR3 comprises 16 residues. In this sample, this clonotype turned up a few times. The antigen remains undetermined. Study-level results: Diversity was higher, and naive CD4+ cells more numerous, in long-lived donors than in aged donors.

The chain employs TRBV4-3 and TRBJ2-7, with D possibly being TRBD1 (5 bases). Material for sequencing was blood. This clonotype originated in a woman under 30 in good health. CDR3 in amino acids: CASSQEVLTETYEQYF. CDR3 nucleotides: TGCGCCAGCAGCCAAGAGGTGCTGACAGAAACCTACGAGCAGTACTTC.